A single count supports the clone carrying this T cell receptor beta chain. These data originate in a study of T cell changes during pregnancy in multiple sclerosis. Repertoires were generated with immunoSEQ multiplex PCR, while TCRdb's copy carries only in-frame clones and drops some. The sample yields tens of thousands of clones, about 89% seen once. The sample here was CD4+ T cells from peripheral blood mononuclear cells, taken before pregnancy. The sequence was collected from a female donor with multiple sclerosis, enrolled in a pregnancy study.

DNA of the CDR3: TGTGCCAGTCGCCGAACTTCGGACAGGTCTGGAACTGAAGCTTTCTTT. It encodes CASRRTSDRSGTEAFF. The chain recombines TRBV19 with TRBJ1-1, with 7 nucleotides matching TRBD1. The CDR3 consists of 16 residues. After removal of 8 bases from V and 5 bases from J, the junction contained 17 bases not matched to a gene. The germline V gene encodes CDR1 LNHDA and CDR2 SQIVND (reference sequence). The variable domain in full, completed from reference TRBV19 and TRBJ1-1, reads DGGITQSPKYLFRKEGQNVTLSCEQNLNHDAMYWYRQDPGQGLRLIYYSQIVNDFQKGDIAEGYSVSREKKESFPLTVTSAQKNPTAFYLCASRRTSDRSGTEAFFGQGTRLTVV.